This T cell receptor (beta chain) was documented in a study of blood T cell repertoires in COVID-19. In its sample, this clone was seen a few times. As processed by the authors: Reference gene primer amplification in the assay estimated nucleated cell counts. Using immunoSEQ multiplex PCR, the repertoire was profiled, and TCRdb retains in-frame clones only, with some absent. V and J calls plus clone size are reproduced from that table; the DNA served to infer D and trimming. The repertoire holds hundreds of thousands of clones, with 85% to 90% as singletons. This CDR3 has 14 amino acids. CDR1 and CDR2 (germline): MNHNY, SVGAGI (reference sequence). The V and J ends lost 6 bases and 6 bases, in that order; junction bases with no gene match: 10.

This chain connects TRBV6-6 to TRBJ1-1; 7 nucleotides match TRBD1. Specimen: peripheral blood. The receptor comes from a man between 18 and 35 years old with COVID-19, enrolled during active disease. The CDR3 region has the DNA TGTGCCAGCAGCCAGGGACAGTTTAGCGCTGAAGCTTTCTTT. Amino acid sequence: CASSQGQFSAEAFF.